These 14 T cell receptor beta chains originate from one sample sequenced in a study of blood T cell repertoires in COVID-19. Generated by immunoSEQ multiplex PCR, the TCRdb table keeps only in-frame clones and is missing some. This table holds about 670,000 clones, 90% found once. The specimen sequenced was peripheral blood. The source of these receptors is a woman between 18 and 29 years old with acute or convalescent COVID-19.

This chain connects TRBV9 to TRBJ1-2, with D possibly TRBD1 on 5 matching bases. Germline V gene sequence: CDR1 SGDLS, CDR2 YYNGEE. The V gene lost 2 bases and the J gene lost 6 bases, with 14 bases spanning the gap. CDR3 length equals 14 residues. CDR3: CASSVGGAGDGYTF. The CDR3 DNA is TGTGCCAGCAGCGTGGGAGGAGCGGGGGATGGCTACACCTTC.

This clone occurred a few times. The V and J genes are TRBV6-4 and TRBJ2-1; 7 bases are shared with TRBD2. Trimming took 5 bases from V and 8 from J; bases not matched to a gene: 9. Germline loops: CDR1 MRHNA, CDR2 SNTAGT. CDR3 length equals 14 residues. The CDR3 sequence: CASSRTRGPDEQFF. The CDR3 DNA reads TGTGCCAGCAGTAGGACTAGGGGCCCAGATGAGCAGTTCTTC.

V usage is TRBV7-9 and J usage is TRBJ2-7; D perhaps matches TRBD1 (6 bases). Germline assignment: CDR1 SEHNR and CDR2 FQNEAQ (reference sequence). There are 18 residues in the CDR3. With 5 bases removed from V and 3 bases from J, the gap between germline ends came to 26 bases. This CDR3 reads CASSPIGQSLGYYYEQYF. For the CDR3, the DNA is TGTGCCAGCAGCCCGATAGGACAGTCCTTGGGCTATTACTACGAGCAGTACTTC.

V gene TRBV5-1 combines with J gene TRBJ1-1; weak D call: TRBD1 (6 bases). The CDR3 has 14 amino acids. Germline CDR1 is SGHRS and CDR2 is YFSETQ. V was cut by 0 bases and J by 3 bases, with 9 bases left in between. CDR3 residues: CASSLGDTYTEAFF. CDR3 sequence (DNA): TGCGCCAGCAGCTTGGGGGACACCTACACTGAAGCTTTCTTT.

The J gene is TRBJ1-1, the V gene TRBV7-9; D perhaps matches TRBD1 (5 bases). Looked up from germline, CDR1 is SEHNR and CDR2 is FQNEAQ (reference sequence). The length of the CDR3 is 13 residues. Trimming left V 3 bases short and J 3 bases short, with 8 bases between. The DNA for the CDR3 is TGTGCCAGCAGCTTCGGGGGACACACTGAAGCTTTCTTT. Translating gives CASSFGGHTEAFF. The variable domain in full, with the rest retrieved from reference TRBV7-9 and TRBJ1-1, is DTGVSQNPRHKITKRGQNVTFRCDPISEHNRLYWYRQTLGQGPEFLTYFQNEAQLEKSRLLSDRFSAERPKGSFSTLEIQRTEQGDSAMYLCASSFGGHTEAFFGQGTRLTVV.

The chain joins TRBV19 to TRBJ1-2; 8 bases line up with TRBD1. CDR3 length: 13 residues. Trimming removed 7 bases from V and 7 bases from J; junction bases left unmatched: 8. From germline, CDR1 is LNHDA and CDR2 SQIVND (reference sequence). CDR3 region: CASIGRGPFGYTF. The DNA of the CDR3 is TGTGCCAGTATCGGCAGGGGGCCTTTTGGCTACACCTTC.

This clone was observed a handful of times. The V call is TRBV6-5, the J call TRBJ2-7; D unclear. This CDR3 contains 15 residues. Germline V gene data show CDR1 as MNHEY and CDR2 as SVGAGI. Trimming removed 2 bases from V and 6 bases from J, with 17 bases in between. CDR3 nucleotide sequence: TGTGCCAGCAGTTACGGAGAAACCCTGATCGGCGAGCAGTACTTC. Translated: CASSYGETLIGEQYF.

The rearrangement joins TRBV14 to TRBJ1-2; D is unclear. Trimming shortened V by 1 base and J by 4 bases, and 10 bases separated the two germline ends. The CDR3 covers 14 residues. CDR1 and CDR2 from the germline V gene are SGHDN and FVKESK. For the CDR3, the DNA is TGTGCCAGCAGCCAAGTGGGCAGCTCCTATGGCTACACCTTC. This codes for CASSQVGSSYGYTF.

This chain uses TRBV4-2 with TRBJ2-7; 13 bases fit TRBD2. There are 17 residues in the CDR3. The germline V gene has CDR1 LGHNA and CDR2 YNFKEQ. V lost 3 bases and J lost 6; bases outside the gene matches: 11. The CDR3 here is CASSQGLAGRAAAEQYF. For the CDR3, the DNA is TGTGCCAGCAGCCAGGGACTAGCGGGGCGGGCAGCGGCCGAGCAGTACTTC.

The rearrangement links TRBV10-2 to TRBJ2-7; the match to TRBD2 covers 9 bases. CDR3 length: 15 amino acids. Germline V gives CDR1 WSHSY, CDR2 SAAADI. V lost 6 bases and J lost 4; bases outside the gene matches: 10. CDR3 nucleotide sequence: TGCGCCAGCAGAGAAAATAGCGGGGGAGCTTACGAGCAGTACTTC. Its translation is CASRENSGGAYEQYF.

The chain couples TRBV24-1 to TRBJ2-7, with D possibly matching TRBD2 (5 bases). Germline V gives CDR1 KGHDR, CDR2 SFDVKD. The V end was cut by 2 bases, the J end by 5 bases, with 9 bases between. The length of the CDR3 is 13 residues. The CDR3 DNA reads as TGTGCCACCAGTGATTACGGACTGGACGAGCAGTACTTC. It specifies CATSDYGLDEQYF.

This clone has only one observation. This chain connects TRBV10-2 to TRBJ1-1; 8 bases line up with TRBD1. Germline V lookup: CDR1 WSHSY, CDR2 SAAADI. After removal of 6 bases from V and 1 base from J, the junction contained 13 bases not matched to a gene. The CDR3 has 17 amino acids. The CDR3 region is CASRPDRVRRKNTEAFF. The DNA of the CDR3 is TGCGCCAGCAGACCGGACAGGGTGAGAAGGAAGAACACTGAAGCTTTCTTT.

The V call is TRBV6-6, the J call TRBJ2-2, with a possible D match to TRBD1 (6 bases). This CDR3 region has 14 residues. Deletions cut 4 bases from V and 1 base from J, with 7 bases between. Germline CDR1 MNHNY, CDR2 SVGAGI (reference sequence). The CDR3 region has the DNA TGTGCCAGCAGTTTGGACAGGAACACCGGGGAGCTGTTTTTT. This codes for CASSLDRNTGELFF.

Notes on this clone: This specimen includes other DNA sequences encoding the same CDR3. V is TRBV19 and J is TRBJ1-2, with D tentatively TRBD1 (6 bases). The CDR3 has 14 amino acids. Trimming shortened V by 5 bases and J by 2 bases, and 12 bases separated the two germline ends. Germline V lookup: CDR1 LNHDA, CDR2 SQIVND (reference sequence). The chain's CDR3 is CASSPSGVNYGYTF. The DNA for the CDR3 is TGTGCCAGTAGTCCGTCAGGGGTGAACTATGGCTACACCTTC.